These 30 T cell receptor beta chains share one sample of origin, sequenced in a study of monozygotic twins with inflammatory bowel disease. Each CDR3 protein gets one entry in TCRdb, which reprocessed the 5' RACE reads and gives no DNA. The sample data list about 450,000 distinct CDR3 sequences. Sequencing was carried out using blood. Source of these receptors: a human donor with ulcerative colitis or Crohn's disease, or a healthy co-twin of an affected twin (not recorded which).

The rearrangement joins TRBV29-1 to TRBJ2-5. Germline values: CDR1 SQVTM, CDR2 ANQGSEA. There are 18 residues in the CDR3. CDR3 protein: CSVEDLSQSGRYQETQYF.

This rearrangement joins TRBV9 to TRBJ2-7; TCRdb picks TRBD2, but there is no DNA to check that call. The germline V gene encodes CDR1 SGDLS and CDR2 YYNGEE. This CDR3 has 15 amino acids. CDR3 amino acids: CASSAGTSGRDEQYF.

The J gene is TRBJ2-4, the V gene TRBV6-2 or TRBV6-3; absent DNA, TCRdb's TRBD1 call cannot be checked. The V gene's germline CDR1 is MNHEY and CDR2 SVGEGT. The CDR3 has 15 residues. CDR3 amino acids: CASSSLQGTANIQYF.

The CDR3 region is CASSQEPGGPEAFF. The J gene is TRBJ1-1, the V gene TRBV4-1; there is no DNA to check the TCRdb D call of TRBD1. Germline CDR1 and CDR2: MGHRA and YSYEKL. The CDR3 has 14 residues.

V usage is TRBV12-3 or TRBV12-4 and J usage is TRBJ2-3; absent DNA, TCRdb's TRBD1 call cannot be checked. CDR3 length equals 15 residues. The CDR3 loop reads CASSWTDIRTDTQYF.

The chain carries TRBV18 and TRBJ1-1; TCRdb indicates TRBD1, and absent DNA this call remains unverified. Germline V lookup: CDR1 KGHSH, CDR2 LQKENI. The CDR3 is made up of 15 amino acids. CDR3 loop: CASSPIWTPNTEAFF.

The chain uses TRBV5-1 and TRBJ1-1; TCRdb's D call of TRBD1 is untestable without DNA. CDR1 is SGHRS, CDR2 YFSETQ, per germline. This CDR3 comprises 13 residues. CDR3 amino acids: CASSRGEGSEAFF.

The CDR3 loop is CASSPTGRDTGELFF. V gene TRBV5-1 combines with J gene TRBJ2-2; without DNA, the TCRdb call of TRBD1 cannot be checked. Germline CDR1 SGHRS, CDR2 YFSETQ. The CDR3 covers 15 residues.

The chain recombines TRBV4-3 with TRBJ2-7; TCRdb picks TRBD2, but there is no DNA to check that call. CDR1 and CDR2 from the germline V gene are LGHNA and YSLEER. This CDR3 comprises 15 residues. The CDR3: CASSQDSQPLSGQYF.

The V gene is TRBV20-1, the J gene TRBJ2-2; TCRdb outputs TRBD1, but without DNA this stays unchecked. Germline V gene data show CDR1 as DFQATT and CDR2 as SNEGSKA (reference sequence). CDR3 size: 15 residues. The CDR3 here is CSASSRQGKVGELFF.

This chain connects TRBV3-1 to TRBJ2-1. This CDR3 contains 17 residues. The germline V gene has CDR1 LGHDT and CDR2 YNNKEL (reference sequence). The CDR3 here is CASSQVSSGSSYNEQFF.

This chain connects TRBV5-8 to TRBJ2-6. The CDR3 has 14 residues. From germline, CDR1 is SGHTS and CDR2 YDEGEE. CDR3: CASSLLRGANVLTF. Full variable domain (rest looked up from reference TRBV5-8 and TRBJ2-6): EAGVTQSPTHLIKTRGQQATLRCSPISGHTSVYWYQQALGLGLQFLLWYDEGEERNRGNFPPRFSGRQFPNYSSELNVNALELEDSALYLCASSLLRGANVLTFGAGSRLTVL.

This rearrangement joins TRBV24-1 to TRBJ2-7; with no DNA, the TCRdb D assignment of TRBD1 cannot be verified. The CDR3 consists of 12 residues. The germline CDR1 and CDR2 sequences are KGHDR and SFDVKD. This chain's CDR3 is CATRSRGGEQYF.

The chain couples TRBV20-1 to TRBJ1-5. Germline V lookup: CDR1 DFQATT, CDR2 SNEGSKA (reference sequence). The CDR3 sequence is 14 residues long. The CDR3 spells CSAPRGEGNQPQHF.

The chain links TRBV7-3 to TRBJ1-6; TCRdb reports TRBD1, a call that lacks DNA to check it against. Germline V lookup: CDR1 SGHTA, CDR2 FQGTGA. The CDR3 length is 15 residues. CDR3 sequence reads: CASSLKPGFGSPLHF. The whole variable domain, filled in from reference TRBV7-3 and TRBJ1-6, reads GAGVSQTPSNKVTEKGKYVELRCDPISGHTALYWYRQSLGQGPEFLIYFQGTGAADDSGLPNDRFFAVRPEGSVSTLKIQRTERGDSAVYLCASSLKPGFGSPLHFGNGTRLTVT.

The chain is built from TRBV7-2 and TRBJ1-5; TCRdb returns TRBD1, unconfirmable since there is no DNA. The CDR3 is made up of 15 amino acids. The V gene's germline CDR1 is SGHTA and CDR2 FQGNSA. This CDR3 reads CASSLFQTGGQPQHF.

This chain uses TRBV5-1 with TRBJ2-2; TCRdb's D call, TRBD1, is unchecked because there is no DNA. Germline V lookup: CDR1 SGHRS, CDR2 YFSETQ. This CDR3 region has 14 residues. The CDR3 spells CASSSPPNTGELFF.

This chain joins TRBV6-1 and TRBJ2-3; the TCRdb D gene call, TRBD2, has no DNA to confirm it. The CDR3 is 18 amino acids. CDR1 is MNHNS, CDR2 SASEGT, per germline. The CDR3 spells CASSKRLAGVYGTDTQYF.

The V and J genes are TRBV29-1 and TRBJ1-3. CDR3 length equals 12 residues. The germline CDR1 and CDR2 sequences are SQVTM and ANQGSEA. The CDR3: CSVEEGLNTIYF.

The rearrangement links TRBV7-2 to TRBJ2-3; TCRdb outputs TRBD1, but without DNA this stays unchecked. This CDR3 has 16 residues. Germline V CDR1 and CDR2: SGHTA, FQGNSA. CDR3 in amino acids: CASSDFWTTGTDTQYF.

The CDR3 region is CASSPDSGSYNEQFF. This sequence joins TRBV18 and TRBJ2-1. The CDR3 is 15 amino acids. Germline CDR1 and CDR2: KGHSH and LQKENI.

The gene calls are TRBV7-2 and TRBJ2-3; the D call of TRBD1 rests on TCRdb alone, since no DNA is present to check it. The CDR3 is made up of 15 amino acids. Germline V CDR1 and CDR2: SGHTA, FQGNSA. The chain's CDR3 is CASSLTGWSTDTQYF.

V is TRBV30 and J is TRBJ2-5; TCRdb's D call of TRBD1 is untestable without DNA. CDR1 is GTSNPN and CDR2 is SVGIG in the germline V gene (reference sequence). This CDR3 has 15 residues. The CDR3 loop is CAWSFRTGGVETQYF.

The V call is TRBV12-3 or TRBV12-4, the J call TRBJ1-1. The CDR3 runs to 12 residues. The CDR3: CASLWPNTEAFF.

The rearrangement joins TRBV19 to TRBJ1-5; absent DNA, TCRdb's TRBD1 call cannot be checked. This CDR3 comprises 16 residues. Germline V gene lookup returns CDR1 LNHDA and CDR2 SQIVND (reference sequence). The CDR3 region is CASSGGGAASNQPQHF. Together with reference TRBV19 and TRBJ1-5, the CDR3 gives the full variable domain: DGGITQSPKYLFRKEGQNVTLSCEQNLNHDAMYWYRQDPGQGLRLIYYSQIVNDFQKGDIAEGYSVSREKKESFPLTVTSAQKNPTAFYLCASSGGGAASNQPQHFGDGTRLSIL.

CDR3 region: CSAVTGPLNTGELFF. The V call is TRBV29-1, the J call TRBJ2-2; the D call of TRBD1 rests on TCRdb alone, since no DNA is present to check it. There are 15 residues in the CDR3. Germline lookup yields CDR1 SQVTM and CDR2 ANQGSEA.

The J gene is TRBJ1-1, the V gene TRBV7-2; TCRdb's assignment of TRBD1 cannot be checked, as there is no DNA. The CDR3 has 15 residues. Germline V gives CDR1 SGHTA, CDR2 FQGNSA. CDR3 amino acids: CASSAQTGANTEAFF.

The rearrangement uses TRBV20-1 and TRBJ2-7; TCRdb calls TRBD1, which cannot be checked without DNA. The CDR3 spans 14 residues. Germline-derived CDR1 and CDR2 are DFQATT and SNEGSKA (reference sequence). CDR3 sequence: CSAAAPASSYEQYF.

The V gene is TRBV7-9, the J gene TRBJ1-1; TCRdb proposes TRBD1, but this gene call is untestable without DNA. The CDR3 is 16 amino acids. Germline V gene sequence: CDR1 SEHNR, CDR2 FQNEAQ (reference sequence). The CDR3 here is CASSLVGTGGNTEAFF.

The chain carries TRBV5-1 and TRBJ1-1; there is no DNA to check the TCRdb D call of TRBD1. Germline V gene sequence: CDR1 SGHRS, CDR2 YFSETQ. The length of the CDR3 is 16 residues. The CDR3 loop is CASSLAGGQVNTEAFF.